A selection of T cell receptor beta chains follows, all from one sample in a study of regulatory T cells in long-lasting Graves disease. TCRdb used MiXCR to reprocess the multiplex PCR reads, holding one entry per CDR3 protein. The table has over 250,000 distinct CDR3 sequences, roughly 21% seen once; the top ten hold approximately 60%. The sequencing used peripheral blood mononuclear cells (PBMCs), collected when the disease was refractory, from a patient treated with antithyroid drugs. The receptors stem from a female donor with Graves disease. Both conserved end residues are part of each CDR3. Each record gives: D gene, V gene, J gene, clone size, CDR3 protein, CDR3 DNA. The D gene is left open where the match is weak. Size is omitted from some rows. Given values are once, few, many or a class for expanded clones.

TRBD1,TRBV4-1,TRBJ1-5,few,CASSLVPLSWDRIFQPQHF,TGCGCCAGCAGCCTGGTCCCACTGTCCTGGGACAGGATTTTTCAGCCCCAGCATTTT
TRBD2,TRBV20-1,TRBJ2-5,many,CSARVGGGPGETQYF,TGCAGTGCTAGAGTTGGGGGAGGGCCCGGGGAGACCCAGTACTTC
-,TRBV29-1,TRBJ2-5,-,CSVESGPQETQYF,TGCAGCGTTGAAAGCGGGCCCCAAGAGACCCAGTACTTC
TRBD1,TRBV28,TRBJ1-2,many,CASGTGSPYGYTF,TGTGCCAGCGGGACAGGGAGTCCCTATGGCTACACCTTC
-,TRBV27,TRBJ1-5,few,CASRPSGQGNQPQHF,TGTGCCAGCAGACCCAGCGGGCAGGGGAATCAGCCCCAGCATTTT
TRBD1,TRBV5-1,TRBJ1-2,-,CASSSTEGAYDYTF,TGCGCCAGCAGCTCAACGGAGGGGGCCTATGACTACACCTTC
TRBD1,TRBV6-1,TRBJ2-2,-,CAGGQGDTGELFF,TGTGCCGGGGGACAGGGGGACACCGGGGAGCTGTTTTTT
-,TRBV7-3,TRBJ1-1,-,CASRSTANTEAFF,TGTGCCAGCAGATCCACAGCGAACACTGAAGCTTTCTTT
-,TRBV7-3,TRBJ2-7,few,CASSPRGGLGDEQYF,TGTGCCAGCAGCCCTCGGGGCGGGCTGGGGGACGAGCAGTACTTC
TRBD1,TRBV27,TRBJ2-7,few,CASSNRGQTIYEQYF,TGTGCCAGCAGTAATCGGGGACAGACAATCTACGAGCAGTACTTC
-,TRBV11-2,TRBJ2-7,many,CASSFQRNEQYF,TGTGCCAGCAGCTTCCAGAGGAACGAGCAGTACTTC
TRBD2,TRBV6-2/TRBV6-3,TRBJ2-7,-,CASSYLAGEYEQYF,TGTGCCAGCAGTTACTTGGCGGGAGAGTACGAGCAGTACTTC
-,TRBV12-3/TRBV12-4,TRBJ1-1,many,CASSSTWRTEAFF,TGTGCCAGCAGTTCTACATGGAGAACTGAAGCTTTCTTT
-,TRBV4-3,TRBJ1-5,few,CASSQLPGQPQHF,TGCGCCAGCAGCCAACTGCCCGGTCAGCCCCAGCATTTT
-,TRBV7-8,TRBJ2-7,many,CASSSRQISYEQYF,TGTGCCAGCAGCTCCCGGCAGATCTCCTACGAGCAGTACTTC
-,TRBV29-1,TRBJ1-1,-,CSVERGRGTEAFF,TGCAGCGTTGAAAGGGGGAGGGGCACTGAAGCTTTCTTT
-,TRBV20-1,TRBJ2-3,few,CSASGDGRYTDTQYF,TGCAGTGCTAGCGGAGATGGGCGGTACACAGATACGCAGTATTTT
-,TRBV9,TRBJ1-3,-,CASSVGATVAGNTIYF,TGTGCCAGCAGCGTAGGGGCGACAGTTGCTGGAAACACCATATATTTT
TRBD2,TRBV5-1,TRBJ2-4,few,CASSPAGRGEDIQYF,TGCGCCAGCAGCCCCGCAGGCCGGGGGGAGGACATTCAGTACTTC
TRBD1,TRBV19,TRBJ1-1,-,CASSIGDRNTEAFF,TGTGCCAGTAGTATAGGGGACAGGAACACTGAAGCTTTCTTT
-,TRBV7-3,TRBJ1-2,few,CASSLGGRDGYTF,TGTGCCAGCAGCTTGGGGGGAAGGGATGGCTACACCTTC
-,TRBV11-2,TRBJ2-5,few,CASSLGGSRVVETQYF,TGTGCCAGCAGCTTAGGGGGAAGCCGGGTGGTGGAGACCCAGTACTTC
TRBD2,TRBV24-1,TRBJ2-5,many,CATSVGGTIQETQYF,TGTGCCACCAGTGTAGGAGGGACTATCCAAGAGACCCAGTACTTC
-,TRBV7-2,TRBJ1-2,few,CASSIRSRLANYGYTF,TGTGCCAGCAGCATACGTTCCCGCCTAGCTAACTATGGCTACACCTTC